This T cell receptor beta chain derives from a study of beta chain features in type 1 diabetes. Once sorted, every population was more than 98% pure. Reverse transcription of all isolated RNA meant that expressed TCRB transcripts were sequenced. Sequencing was performed with immunoSEQ multiplex PCR; in TCRdb, only in-frame clones are kept and a portion is missing. The table has roughly 290,000 clones, 8% seen once. The CDR3 covers 14 residues. Germline CDR1 and CDR2: SGHNT and YYREEE (reference sequence). V was clipped by 6 bases and J by 8 bases, with 15 bases between them. This clone was picked up a small number of times.

The clonotype originates from a young woman in good health. The genes are TRBV5-4 and TRBJ1-6, with a possible D match to TRBD1 (6 bases). Sequenced: central memory CD4+ T cells from blood. DNA of the CDR3: TGTGCCAGCAACCGAGGGGGTGCAGATTCACCCCTCCACTTT. It encodes CASNRGGADSPLHF.